This TCR beta chain was identified during a study of T cell repertoires in cytomegalovirus infection. Across the study: CMV epitopes in the study were HLA-C-restricted (recently identified) and HLA-B-restricted (well studied). Signatures in public TCR beta sequences pointed to both CMV infection and matching HLA type. Broader study findings: HLA-C-restricted TCR beta clonotypes specific for CMV led the ex vivo response.

The sample holds a few counts of this clonotype. Its matching antigen is unknown. Germline V lookup: CDR1 MGHRA, CDR2 YSYEKL. V was shortened by 1 base and J by 7 bases, with 14 bases between the two germline ends. The CDR3 totals 16 residues. TCRdb ran MiXCR on the reads and lists one entry per CDR3 protein. The sample consists of 450,000 to 550,000 distinct CDR3 sequences, roughly 46% of them appearing once. This material consisted of cultured PBMCs, taken from culture after CMV antigen stimulation. The chain uses TRBV4-1 and TRBJ1-6; perhaps TRBD1 as D (5 bases). The receptor was derived from a human donor in good health (CMV status not recorded). Some clones in this sample may be carry-over from other donors' samples. CDR3 nucleotide sequence: TGCGCCAGCAGCCAAGGACCGGGGGGGAGGAATTCACCCCTCCACTTT. It is translated as CASSQGPGGRNSPLHF.